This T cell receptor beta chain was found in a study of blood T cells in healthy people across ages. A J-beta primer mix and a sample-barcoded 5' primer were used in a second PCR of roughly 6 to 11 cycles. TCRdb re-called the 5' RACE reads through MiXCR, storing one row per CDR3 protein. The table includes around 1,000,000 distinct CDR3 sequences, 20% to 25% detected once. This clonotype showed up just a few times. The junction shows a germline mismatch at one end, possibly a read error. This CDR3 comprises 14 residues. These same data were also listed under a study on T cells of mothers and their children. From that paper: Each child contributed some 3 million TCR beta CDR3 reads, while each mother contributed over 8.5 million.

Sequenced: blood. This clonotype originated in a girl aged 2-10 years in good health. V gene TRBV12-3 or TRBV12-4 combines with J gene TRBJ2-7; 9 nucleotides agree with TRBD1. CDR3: CASRSGTGKAQEFF. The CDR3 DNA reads TGTGCCAGCAGATCCGGGACAGGGAAGGCCCAGGAGTTCTTC.